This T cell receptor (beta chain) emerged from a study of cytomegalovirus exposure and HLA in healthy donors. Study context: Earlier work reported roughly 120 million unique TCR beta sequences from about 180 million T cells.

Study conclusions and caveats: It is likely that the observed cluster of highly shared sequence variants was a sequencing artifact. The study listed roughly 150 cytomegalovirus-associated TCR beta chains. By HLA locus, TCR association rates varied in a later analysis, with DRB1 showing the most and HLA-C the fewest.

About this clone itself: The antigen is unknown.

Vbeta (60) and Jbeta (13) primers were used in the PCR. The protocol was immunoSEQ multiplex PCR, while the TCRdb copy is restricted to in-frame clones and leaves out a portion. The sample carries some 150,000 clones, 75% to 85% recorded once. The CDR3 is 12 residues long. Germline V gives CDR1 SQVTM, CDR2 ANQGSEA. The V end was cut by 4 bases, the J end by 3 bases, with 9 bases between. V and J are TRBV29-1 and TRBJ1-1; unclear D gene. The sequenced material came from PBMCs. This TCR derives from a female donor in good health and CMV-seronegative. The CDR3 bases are TGCAGCGTTGGTGGTGCGGACACTGAAGCTTTCTTT. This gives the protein CSVGGADTEAFF.